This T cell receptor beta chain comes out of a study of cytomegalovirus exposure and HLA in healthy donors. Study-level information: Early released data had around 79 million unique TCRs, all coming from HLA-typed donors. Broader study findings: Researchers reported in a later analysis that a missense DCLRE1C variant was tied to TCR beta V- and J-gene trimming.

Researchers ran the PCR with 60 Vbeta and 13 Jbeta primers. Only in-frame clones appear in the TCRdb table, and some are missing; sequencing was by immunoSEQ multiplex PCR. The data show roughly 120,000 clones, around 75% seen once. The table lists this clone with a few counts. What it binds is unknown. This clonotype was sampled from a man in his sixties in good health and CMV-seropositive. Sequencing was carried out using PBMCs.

Written as DNA, the CDR3 is TGTGCCAGCAGCCCGGGACAGGTAGCGGATACGCAGTATTTT. Translated, it gives CASSPGQVADTQYF. The genes are TRBV11-3 and TRBJ2-3; 8 bases are shared with TRBD1. Trimming took 5 bases from V and 6 from J; bases not matched to a gene: 7. The CDR3 has 14 amino acids. CDR1 and CDR2 (germline): SGHNT, YENEEA.